This is a list of T cell receptor beta chains from one sample in a study of vaccination and CD4 T cells after COVID-19. The antigens these receptors bind are not known. TCRdb redid the calling of the PCR reads with MiXCR, one entry per CDR3 protein. The sample includes around 13,000 distinct CDR3 sequences, just under 80% of them seen just once. The source material was CD4+ T cells from blood, cultured in vitro. These receptors came from a human donor who had recovered from COVID-19. Both conserved end residues are part of each CDR3. The D gene is left open where the match is weak. Expanded clones get a size class; other rows say once, few or many, or leave the size out.

NA | TRBJ2-7 | TRBV27 | TRBD2 | CASSAPSGKPYEQYF | TGTGCCAGCAGTGCCCCTAGCGGCAAACCCTACGAGCAGTACTTC
NA | TRBJ1-2 | TRBV6-5 | NA | CASSYSSDPGSGYTF | TGTGCCAGCAGTTACTCCTCGGACCCTGGGAGTGGCTACACCTTC
NA | TRBJ1-5 | TRBV7-9 | NA | CASTQGLGGQPQHF | TGTGCCAGCACCCAGGGGTTGGGCGGTCAGCCCCAGCATTTT
NA | TRBJ1-6 | TRBV27 | NA | CASGFREGSPLHF | TGTGCCAGCGGCTTTAGGGAGGGTTCACCCCTCCACTTT
NA | TRBJ2-5 | TRBV20-1 | TRBD2 | CSAKFQRLAGETQYF | TGCAGTGCTAAATTTCAGAGACTAGCGGGAGAGACCCAGTACTTC
once | TRBJ2-1 | TRBV20-1 | TRBD2 | CSAPRSGRGNEQFF | TGCAGTGCACCACGGAGCGGGAGGGGAAATGAGCAGTTCTTC
NA | TRBJ2-7 | TRBV10-3 | TRBD2 | CAISGGLAGYEQYF | TGTGCCATCAGCGGGGGACTAGCGGGGTACGAGCAGTACTTC
NA | TRBJ2-3 | TRBV5-1 | NA | CASSQTTTLPTDTQYF | TGCGCCAGCAGCCAAACAACAACCCTCCCGACAGATACGCAGTATTTT
once | TRBJ2-7 | TRBV19 | NA | CASSPWGQEPYEQYF | TGTGCCAGTAGCCCATGGGGGCAGGAGCCCTACGAGCAGTACTTC
NA | TRBJ2-7 | TRBV6-1 | NA | CASSPRSSGPTEQYF | TGTGCCAGCAGCCCCAGGAGTAGCGGTCCCACCGAGCAGTACTTC
NA | TRBJ2-1 | TRBV6-2/TRBV6-3 | TRBD2 | CASSVLASGSRNEQFF | TGTGCCAGCAGCGTTCTTGCTAGCGGGAGTCGAAATGAGCAGTTCTTC
few | TRBJ2-7 | TRBV19 | NA | CASSLRDSPLEQYF | TGTGCCAGTAGTCTGCGGGACTCCCCTTTGGAGCAGTACTTC
NA | TRBJ1-1 | TRBV6-5 | NA | CASSYSTGRGNTEAFF | TGTGCCAGCAGTTACTCGACAGGTCGGGGGAACACTGAAGCTTTCTTT
NA | TRBJ1-5 | TRBV10-3 | TRBD1 | CAISKGQAAAGNQPQHF | TGTGCCATCAGTAAAGGACAGGCGGCAGCTGGCAATCAGCCCCAGCATTTT
NA | TRBJ2-1 | TRBV28 | TRBD1 | CASSLSGTGSYNEQFF | TGTGCCAGCAGTTTATCTGGGACAGGCTCCTACAATGAGCAGTTCTTC
NA | TRBJ2-7 | TRBV20-1 | NA | CSAVPGRQTYEQYF | TGCAGTGCTGTCCCGGGACGGCAAACCTACGAGCAGTACTTC
few | TRBJ1-6 | TRBV27 | NA | CASSLTVYNSPLHF | TGTGCCAGCAGTTTGACAGTCTATAATTCACCCCTCCACTTT
NA | TRBJ2-7 | TRBV7-9 | NA | CASSLYGDLGHEQYF | TGTGCCAGCAGCTTATACGGGGACCTTGGCCACGAGCAGTACTTC
NA | TRBJ2-7 | TRBV12-3/TRBV12-4 | TRBD1 | CASSFDGTGGSEQYF | TGTGCCAGCAGTTTTGACGGGACAGGGGGAAGCGAGCAGTACTTC
NA | TRBJ1-4 | TRBV6-1 | NA | CASRGGEKLFF | TGTGCCAGCAGGGGCGGGGAAAAACTGTTTTTT
NA | TRBJ2-5 | TRBV7-7 | TRBD1 | CASSPDRAAETQYF | TGTGCCAGCAGCCCCGACAGGGCAGCGGAGACCCAGTACTTC
NA | TRBJ1-5 | TRBV7-9 | NA | CASSPGASSQPQHF | TGTGCCAGCAGCCCGGGTGCCTCGTCTCAGCCCCAGCATTTT
NA | TRBJ1-2 | TRBV20-1 | NA | CSASGPKGRRAYNYGYTF | TGCAGTGCTAGTGGTCCCAAAGGGAGGCGGGCGTATAACTATGGCTACACCTTC
NA | TRBJ1-5 | TRBV6-1 | TRBD1 | CASSENGQGRYGNQPQHF | TGTGCCAGCAGTGAAAATGGACAGGGAAGGTATGGCAATCAGCCCCAGCATTTT
NA | TRBJ2-5 | TRBV6-1 | NA | CASSPGRRETQYF | TGTGCCAGCAGCCCCGGACGGAGGGAGACCCAGTACTTC
NA | TRBJ1-1 | TRBV10-3 | NA | CAIRTSTANTEAFF | TGTGCCATCAGGACGAGTACAGCGAACACTGAAGCTTTCTTT
NA | TRBJ1-2 | TRBV6-1 | NA | CASSGILDANYGYTF | TGTGCCAGCAGCGGGATTTTGGATGCTAACTATGGCTACACCTTC
NA | TRBJ1-5 | TRBV7-2 | NA | CASSLVPGASNQPQHF | TGTGCCAGCAGCTTAGTCCCAGGGGCAAGCAATCAGCCCCAGCATTTT
NA | TRBJ1-5 | TRBV6-5 | NA | CASSWPGGNQPQHF | TGTGCCAGCAGTTGGCCCGGTGGGAATCAGCCCCAGCATTTT
NA | TRBJ2-2 | TRBV2 | TRBD1 | CASNTGQGASGELFF | TGTGCCAGCAACACAGGCCAGGGGGCGTCCGGGGAGCTGTTTTTT
few | TRBJ1-6 | TRBV20-1 | NA | CSASVGTYNSPLHF | TGCAGTGCTAGCGTAGGAACTTATAATTCACCCCTCCACTTT
NA | TRBJ1-2 | TRBV27 | TRBD1 | CASSRNRGGYGYTF | TGTGCCAGCAGTAGGAACAGGGGAGGATATGGCTACACCTTC
NA | TRBJ2-2 | TRBV7-7 | NA | CASSQAAVGELFF | TGTGCCAGCAGCCAAGCCGCTGTCGGGGAGCTGTTTTTT
NA | TRBJ2-1 | TRBV7-9 | TRBD2 | CASSPSGTSYNEQFF | TGTGCCAGCAGCCCTAGCGGGACCTCCTACAATGAGCAGTTCTTC
NA | TRBJ2-5 | TRBV6-5 | NA | CASSYSPNQETQYF | TGTGCCAGCAGTTACTCGCCCAATCAAGAGACCCAGTACTTC
NA | TRBJ1-1 | TRBV7-2 | NA | CASTTYLHTEAFF | TGTGCCAGCACAACTTACCTACACACTGAAGCTTTCTTT
few | TRBJ2-5 | TRBV5-6 | TRBD2 | CASSLPSGRAQETQYF | TGTGCCAGCAGCCTCCCTAGCGGGAGGGCGCAAGAGACCCAGTACTTC
NA | TRBJ2-1 | TRBV2 | TRBD2 | CASSPPGTSYEQFF | TGTGCCAGCAGTCCCCCCGGGACTAGCTATGAGCAGTTCTTC
NA | TRBJ1-6 | TRBV5-4 | NA | CASSPGTSRSSYNSPLHF | TGTGCCAGCAGCCCCGGGACATCGAGGAGCTCCTATAATTCACCCCTCCACTTT
NA | TRBJ2-2 | TRBV11-2 | NA | CASRQGSWDPNTGELFF | TGTGCCAGCAGACAGGGCAGTTGGGACCCGAACACCGGGGAGCTGTTTTTT
NA | TRBJ2-5 | TRBV20-1 | NA | CSAAIRSALGETQYF | TGCAGTGCCGCTATCAGGTCAGCCCTCGGGGAGACCCAGTACTTC
once | TRBJ1-5 | TRBV6-2/TRBV6-3 | NA | CASRSGGFGNQPQHF | TGTGCCAGCAGATCGGGAGGGTTTGGCAATCAGCCCCAGCATTTT
NA | TRBJ2-3 | TRBV18 | NA | CASSPTQGSADTQYF | TGTGCCAGCTCACCAACACAGGGTTCAGCAGATACGCAGTATTTT
NA | TRBJ1-5 | TRBV20-1 | NA | CSATEPNQPQHF | TGCAGTGCCACCGAGCCCAACCAGCCCCAGCATTTT
NA | TRBJ1-6 | TRBV21-1 | NA | CASSKAVRHHNSPLHF | TGTGCCAGCAGCAAAGCCGTCCGGCATCATAATTCACCCCTCCACTTT
NA | TRBJ2-2 | TRBV7-2 | NA | CASSLGTTTGELFF | TGTGCCAGCAGCTTAGGGACAACCACCGGGGAGCTGTTTTTT
NA | TRBJ2-1 | TRBV28 | NA | CASSLQNGEQFF | TGTGCCAGCAGTTTACAAAACGGTGAGCAGTTCTTC
NA | TRBJ2-3 | TRBV4-3 | NA | CASSLRGAGGTQYF | TGCGCCAGCAGCCTCCGGGGGGCCGGCGGTACGCAGTATTTT
NA | TRBJ1-5 | TRBV20-1 | TRBD1 | CSARGTGNQPQHF | TGCAGTGCTAGGGGGACAGGCAATCAGCCCCAGCATTTT
NA | TRBJ2-7 | TRBV7-2 | TRBD2 | CASSLRGRESYEQYF | TGTGCCAGCAGCTTAAGAGGGCGGGAGTCCTACGAGCAGTACTTC
NA | TRBJ1-2 | TRBV7-9 | NA | CASSSQAGNYGYTF | TGTGCCAGCAGCTCCCAGGCCGGGAACTATGGCTACACCTTC
NA | TRBJ1-5 | TRBV27 | NA | CASSSANRNQPQHF | TGTGCCAGCAGTTCCGCAAACCGAAATCAGCCCCAGCATTTT
NA | TRBJ1-5 | TRBV20-1 | TRBD1 | CSASGGGTGLF | TGCAGTGCTAGTGGGGGCGGGACAGGCCTTTTT
NA | TRBJ2-7 | TRBV20-1 | NA | CSARDRTTRLYEQYF | TGCAGTGCTAGAGATAGGACGACTAGATTGTACGAGCAGTACTTC
NA | TRBJ2-2 | TRBV20-1 | TRBD1 | CSARGRKQGAGELFF | TGCAGTGCGAGAGGACGAAAACAGGGGGCCGGGGAGCTGTTTTTT
NA | TRBJ1-6 | TRBV28 | NA | CASTLEGFSSPLHF | TGTGCCAGCACACTGGAGGGTTTCTCATCGCCCCTCCACTTT
NA | TRBJ1-2 | TRBV20-1 | NA | CSARDDGVGYTF | TGCAGTGCTAGAGACGATGGGGTTGGCTACACCTTC
few | TRBJ1-5 | TRBV15 | NA | CATSRDRQPQHF | TGTGCCACCAGCAGAGATCGGCAGCCCCAGCATTTT
NA | TRBJ1-5 | TRBV6-5 | NA | CASSYSFRRTDNQPQHF | TGTGCCAGCAGTTACTCGTTTCGGAGGACAGACAATCAGCCCCAGCATTTT